The rows below give T cell receptor beta chains drawn from one sample of a study of beta chain features in type 1 diabetes. Assay used: immunoSEQ multiplex PCR; TCRdb lists only in-frame clones, some missing. This table holds 200,000 to 250,000 clones, around 14% found once. Sequencing was done on a sample of naive CD4+ T cells from blood. These receptor sequences come from a man aged 25-45 years with type 1 diabetes. Each CDR3 is given with its conserved first and last residue. A D gene is named only where the DNA matches it firmly. Some rows mark clone size as missing; the rest say once, few, many or name a class of expanded clone.

j_gene | v_gene | abundance | d_gene | CDR3nt | CDR3aa
TRBJ2-1 | TRBV7-9 | few | TRBD1 | TGTGCCAGCAGCTACCGACAGGGGGGGTACAATGAGCAGTTCTTC | CASSYRQGGYNEQFF
TRBJ2-1 | TRBV25-1 | few | TRBD2 | TGTGCCAGCAGGATGATGGGGGGGGATGAGCAGTTCTTC | CASRMMGGDEQFF
TRBJ2-5 | TRBV30 | . | TRBD1 | TGTGCCTATGGACAGGGTGGTCAAGAGACCCAGTACTTC | CAYGQGGQETQYF
TRBJ2-1 | TRBV5-1 | few | TRBD1 | TGCGCCAGCACCCACAGGGGCTCCTACAATGAGCAGTTCTTC | CASTHRGSYNEQFF
TRBJ2-7 | TRBV5-1 | few | . | TGCGCCAGCAGAGACGGGAGCCCCGGCGCCGAGCAGTACTTC | CASRDGSPGAEQYF
TRBJ2-7 | TRBV5-1 | . | TRBD1 | TGCGCCAGCAGTTCCGGGACAGGGTCCTACGAGCAGTACTTC | CASSSGTGSYEQYF
TRBJ2-2 | TRBV14 | few | . | TGTGCCAGCCGGGGTCGGGAGAGGACCGGGGAGCTGTTTTTT | CASRGRERTGELFF
TRBJ1-4 | TRBV4-1 | few | . | TGCGCCAGCAGCCAGCTCCGGGGGGCTAATGAAAAACTGTTTTTT | CASSQLRGANEKLFF
TRBJ1-4 | TRBV28 | few | TRBD1 | TGTGCCAGCAAGGGACAGGGGCTGTCCCCCGATGAAAAACTGTTTTTT | CASKGQGLSPDEKLFF
TRBJ2-4 | TRBV6-5 | . | TRBD2 | TGTGCCAGCACTAGCGGGACCTATGGAAACATTCAGTACTTC | CASTSGTYGNIQYF
TRBJ2-7 | TRBV21-1 | . | . | TGTGCCAGCAGCAAACCCCGGTCCCGTCACGAGCAGTACTTC | CASSKPRSRHEQYF
TRBJ2-6 | TRBV2 | few | TRBD1 | TGTGCCAGCAGCGCCAACCCGACAGGGTCTGGGGCCAACGTCCTGACTTTC | CASSANPTGSGANVLTF
TRBJ2-6 | TRBV6-5 | . | TRBD1 | TGTGCCAGTCGGGACAGTCACTCTGGGGCCAACGTCCTGACTTTC | CASRDSHSGANVLTF
TRBJ1-4 | TRBV18 | . | . | TGTGCCAGCTCACCCGGGAATGAAAAACTGTTTTTT | CASSPGNEKLFF
TRBJ1-2 | TRBV30 | few | TRBD1 | TGTGCCTGGAGCGGGACAGGGGGCCTAGATGGCTACACCTTC | CAWSGTGGLDGYTF
TRBJ2-2 | TRBV11-2 | few | . | TGTGCCAGCAGCGCCGACAGGACCGGGGAGCTGTTTTTT | CASSADRTGELFF
TRBJ1-4 | TRBV29-1 | few | . | TGCAGCGTTGGCTACAGTGAAAAACTGTTTTTT | CSVGYSEKLFF
TRBJ2-2 | TRBV18 | . | . | TGTGCCAGCTCACCCAACTCGCCACCTCGGGGGACCGGGGAGCTGTTTTTT | CASSPNSPPRGTGELFF